This T cell receptor (beta chain) derives from a study of blood T cell repertoires in COVID-19. Two negative PCRs, clearance, or symptom resolution characterized the recovered Cohort 3 donors. Deletions cut 5 bases from V and 1 base from J, with 20 bases between. Germline loops: CDR1 SGHNT, CDR2 YENEEA. The CDR3 length is 17 residues. Some clones are missing from TCRdb's copy, which holds only in-frame ones; the method was immunoSEQ multiplex PCR. The table lists around 200,000 clones, 85% to 90% of them singletons. The source is a man younger than 40 who had recovered from COVID-19. Sequenced sample: PBMCs or T cells enriched from blood (not recorded which). The gene calls are TRBV11-3 and TRBJ2-5, with D perhaps matching TRBD2 (7 bases). DNA for the CDR3: TGTGCCAGCAGCCCTAGGGGGGGGCGAATGTCCCAAGAGACCCAGTACTTC. As protein: CASSPRGGRMSQETQYF.